Listed here are 20 T cell receptor beta chains from one sample, sequenced in a study of Graves' ophthalmopathy and Graves' hyperthyroidism. RNA transcripts were the source from which TCR beta CDR3 regions were amplified. First-round RT-PCR employed HTBI primers, with a second-round multiplex PCR after it. TCRdb analysed the multiplex PCR reads with MiXCR anew, one entry per CDR3 protein. The table records over 150,000 distinct CDR3 sequences, roughly two fifths of them present only once. The sample consisted of peripheral blood. Every receptor here comes from a woman between 40 and 50 years old with Graves' ophthalmopathy.

This clonotype was detected only a few times. V usage is TRBV6-1 and J usage is TRBJ2-5, with 7 bases lining up with TRBD1. Germline CDR1 is MNHNS and CDR2 is SASEGT. The CDR3 length is 14 residues. V shed 3 bases, J shed 5 bases, and the junction held 6 bases outside the gene matches. CDR3 in amino acids: CASSDPQGRETQYF. The CDR3 DNA reads as TGTGCCAGCAGTGACCCACAGGGGCGGGAGACCCAGTACTTC.

The V call is TRBV29-1, the J call TRBJ2-7, with 9 positions matching TRBD1. The length of the CDR3 is 13 residues. Germline trimming cut 5 bases from V and 3 bases from J; bases unmatched to any gene: 5. Germline CDR1 reads SQVTM; CDR2 reads ANQGSEA. The CDR3 protein is CSVTGGTDYEQYF. CDR3 sequence (DNA): TGCAGCGTTACAGGGGGCACGGACTACGAGCAGTACTTC.

The chain is built from TRBV12-3 or TRBV12-4 and TRBJ1-1, with D possibly matching TRBD1 (6 bases). Trimming shortened V by 0 bases and J by 4 bases, and 12 bases separated the two germline ends. The CDR3 has 15 amino acids. In nucleotides, the CDR3 is TGTGCCAGCAGTTTAGCGGGGGCGCTGGGCACTGAAGCTTTCTTT. Translation: CASSLAGALGTEAFF.

In its sample, this clonotype was seen many times. The CDR3 does not close with the conserved phenylalanine or tryptophan, likely indicating a read error. The chain is built from TRBV6-2 or TRBV6-3 and TRBJ2-2, with TRBD2 as a possible D gene (5 bases). Trimming removed 6 bases from V and 0 bases from J, with 14 bases in between. The CDR3 runs 16 residues. Germline V gives CDR1 MNHEY, CDR2 SVGEGT. The CDR3 sequence is CASSPIRRTNTGELFS. In DNA form, the CDR3 reads TGTGCCAGCAGCCCCATCAGGAGGACGAACACCGGGGAGCTGTTTTCT.

This clonotype was seen ten or more times. The chain links TRBV6-1 to TRBJ1-2, with TRBD1 matching 7 bases. The CDR3 has 13 residues. The ends lost 2 bases at V and 3 bases at J; junction bases unmatched: 0. In germline, CDR1 is MNHNS, CDR2 SASEGT. The CDR3 spells CASSETGDYGYTF. The DNA for the CDR3 is TGTGCCAGCAGTGAAACAGGGGACTATGGCTACACCTTC.

V is TRBV15 and J is TRBJ1-5; D not certain. The germline V and J ends were trimmed by 0 bases and 4 bases, with 4 bases remaining between them. This CDR3 spans 13 amino acids. The germline gives CDR1 LNHNV, CDR2 YYDKDF (reference sequence). In DNA form, the CDR3 reads TGTGCCACCAGCAGAGATAAGAATCAGCCCCAGCATTTT. This sequence encodes CATSRDKNQPQHF.

This clonotype showed up many times. The chain carries TRBV6-2 or TRBV6-3 and TRBJ2-5, with TRBD1 identical over 7 bases. The V gene end was trimmed by 7 bases and the J gene end by 8 bases; junction bases not matched to a gene: 13. CDR1 is MNHEY and CDR2 is SVGEGT in the germline V gene. There are 14 residues in the CDR3. For the CDR3, the DNA is TGTGCCAGCACAAGCTGGACAGGAGAGATCACCCAGTACTTC. Encoded protein: CASTSWTGEITQYF.

This clonotype was seen ten or more times. The rearrangement joins TRBV7-2 to TRBJ2-7; 8 bases line up with TRBD2. V dropped 0 bases and J dropped 4; count of bases not matched to a gene: 5. CDR3 size: 15 residues. CDR1 is SGHTA, CDR2 FQGNSA, per germline. The CDR3 coding sequence is TGTGCCAGCAGCTTAGCGTGGACTAGCCGTTACGAGCAGTACTTC. Residues: CASSLAWTSRYEQYF.

This clonotype has at least ten counts. This chain links TRBV28 with TRBJ1-6; the match to TRBD1 covers 9 bases. The V gene end was trimmed by 5 bases and the J gene end by 0 bases; junction bases not matched to a gene: 8. The CDR3 extends over 18 amino acids. Germline CDR1 and CDR2: MDHEN and SYDVKM. The CDR3 DNA is TGTGCCAGCAGTCGGACAGGGGACGCCGTCTCCTATAATTCACCCCTCCACTTT. Its translation is CASSRTGDAVSYNSPLHF.

This clonotype was observed at least ten times. The chain employs TRBV12-3 or TRBV12-4 and TRBJ2-5; 8 bases agree with TRBD1. The CDR3 sequence is 15 residues long. J lost 5 bases, V lost 4 bases, and 9 bases had no gene match. In nucleotides, the CDR3 is TGTGCCAGCAGTTCCAGGACAGGGAGGCTGGAGACCCAGTACTTC. The encoded protein is CASSSRTGRLETQYF.

There are many counts of this clonotype. The rearrangement joins TRBV28 to TRBJ2-6; TRBD1 is a possible D gene (7 bases). Germline V gene data show CDR1 as MDHEN and CDR2 as SYDVKM. V gave up 2 bases and J gave up 0 bases, with 20 bases separating them. This CDR3 has 20 amino acids. Here the CDR3 reads CASSLRAPRDSPSGANVLTF. CDR3 DNA sequence: TGTGCCAGCAGTTTACGAGCACCGCGGGACAGTCCCTCTGGGGCCAACGTCCTGACTTTC.

This rearrangement joins TRBV6-5 to TRBJ1-5; possible D gene TRBD1, 6 bases. V lost 2 bases and J 4 bases, leaving 12 bases between the germline ends. This CDR3 comprises 15 residues. CDR1 is MNHEY, CDR2 SVGAGI, per germline. The CDR3 reads CASSYGRGRNQPQHF. The CDR3 DNA reads TGTGCCAGCAGTTACGGCAGGGGACGTAATCAGCCCCAGCATTTT.

This clonotype showed up many times. The chain is built from TRBV30 and TRBJ1-5; D not resolved. Germline-derived CDR1 and CDR2 are GTSNPN and SVGIG (reference sequence). With 3 bases removed from V and 4 bases from J, the gap between germline ends came to 7 bases. This CDR3 spans 12 amino acids. The CDR3, as DNA: TGTGCCTGGAGCTGGGGAAATCAGCCCCAGCATTTT. This sequence encodes CAWSWGNQPQHF.

A note on this clonotype: Relative to the germline gene, one junction end is altered; a read error may explain this. This chain links TRBV15 with TRBJ2-7; TRBD1 agrees at 7 bases. This CDR3 contains 14 residues. Per germline, CDR1 LNHNV and CDR2 YYDKDF (reference sequence). The CDR3 here is CATSRATGIPRQDF. The CDR3 DNA reads TGTGCCACCAGCAGAGCGACAGGGATCCCCCGTCAGGACTTC.

At least ten counts were recorded for this clonotype. This sequence joins TRBV27 and TRBJ1-6; D may be TRBD1 (6 bases). Trimming took off 5 bases at V and 14 bases at J, with 19 bases between the two ends. This CDR3 region has 14 residues. Germline V gene sequence: CDR1 MNHEY, CDR2 SMNVEV (reference sequence). CDR3 nucleotides: TGTGCCAGCAGTGAGGAGGACACAGGGCGAGCCCTCCACTTT. It yields the protein CASSEEDTGRALHF.

The genes are TRBV12-3 or TRBV12-4 and TRBJ2-5; maybe TRBD1 (5 bases). Trimming left V 7 bases short and J 2 bases short, with 14 bases between. The CDR3 consists of 14 residues. The CDR3 loop is CASTKQEEQETQYF. Written as DNA, the CDR3 is TGTGCCAGCACCAAACAGGAAGAACAAGAGACCCAGTACTTC.

This clonotype was seen repeatedly, ten times or more. The V gene is TRBV28, the J gene TRBJ2-7; maybe TRBD2 (5 bases). This CDR3 has 14 amino acids. The germline V and J ends were trimmed by 3 bases and 6 bases, with 15 bases remaining between them. Looked up from germline, CDR1 is MDHEN and CDR2 is SYDVKM. CDR3 loop: CASSFPPAVSEQYF. In DNA, the CDR3 is TGTGCCAGCAGTTTCCCCCCAGCGGTTTCCGAGCAGTACTTC.

The V call is TRBV6-2 or TRBV6-3, the J call TRBJ2-7, with TRBD2 matching over 11 bases. After removal of 6 bases from V and 6 bases from J, the junction contained 16 bases not matched to a gene. The V gene's germline CDR1 is MNHEY and CDR2 SVGEGT. The CDR3 sequence is 17 residues long. In nucleotides, the CDR3 is TGTGCCAGCAGATTTTCTCCTAGCGGGAGGAGTCGCGGCGAGCAGTACTTC. This translates into CASRFSPSGRSRGEQYF.

V is TRBV19 and J is TRBJ2-7; D ambiguous. CDR3 length: 15 amino acids. Trimming shortened V by 3 bases and J by 0 bases, and 12 bases separated the two germline ends. Germline loops: CDR1 LNHDA, CDR2 SQIVND (reference sequence). CDR3 sequence reads: CASSMLGGSSYEQYF. The CDR3 DNA follows: TGTGCCAGTAGTATGCTTGGCGGAAGCTCCTACGAGCAGTACTTC.

In this sample, this clonotype turned up many times. At one boundary the junction diverges from the germline segment, which might be a read error. The rearrangement uses TRBV20-1 and TRBJ1-1; TRBD1 matches at 8 bases. CDR3 length equals 16 residues. The germline V gene has CDR1 DFQATT and CDR2 SNEGSKA (reference sequence). CDR3 bases: TGCAGTGCTAGAGATTGGGAGGAACAGGGGGGCACTGGAGCTTTCTTT. Its translation is CSARDWEEQGGTGAFF.